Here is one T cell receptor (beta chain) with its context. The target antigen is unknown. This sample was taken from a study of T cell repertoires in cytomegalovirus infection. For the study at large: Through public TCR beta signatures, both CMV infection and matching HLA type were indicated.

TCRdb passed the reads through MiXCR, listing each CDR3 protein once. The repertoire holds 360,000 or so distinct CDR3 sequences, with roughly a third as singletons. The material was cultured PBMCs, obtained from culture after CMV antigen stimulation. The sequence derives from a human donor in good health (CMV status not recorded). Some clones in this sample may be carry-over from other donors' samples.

CDR3 sequence: CASSYSVGPNEKLFF. The CDR3 nucleotides read TGTGCCAGCAGTTACTCGGTGGGTCCTAATGAAAAACTGTTTTTT. The rearrangement links TRBV6-5 to TRBJ1-4; D unresolved. CDR1 is MNHEY and CDR2 is SVGAGI in the germline V gene. This CDR3 region has 15 residues. Trimming took 0 bases from V and 3 from J, leaving 8 bases between them.